Below, 16 T cell receptor beta chains from the same sample are listed, as sequenced in a study of identical twins (dated by TCRdb to 2016 to 2017). The protocol used for the library was 5' RACE. Sequencing used an Illumina HiSeq 2000. TCRdb trimmed public reads at Q25 via fastp, called clones via MiXCR and kept in-frame beta chains. For every CDR3 protein sequence, its rows merge into one entry that carries the most common genes and DNA. Counted in this sample were approximately 890,000 distinct CDR3 sequences; approximately 13% of them appeared once. About 1.5% of the sample rests with the top ten. These data were likewise used in another study, on yellow fever vaccine responses in identical twins.

Sequenced material: PBMCs. The receptors here all came from a woman aged 18-29 years in good health.

The V call is TRBV12-3 or TRBV12-4, the J call TRBJ2-7; 7 nucleotides align to TRBD1. This CDR3 has 14 amino acids. V shed 6 bases, J shed 4 bases, and the junction held 9 bases outside the gene matches. The CDR3 is CASRLGQIQYEQYV. The CDR3 DNA sequence: TGTGCCAGCAGGTTGGGACAGATCCAATACGAGCAGTACGTC.

This chain links TRBV13 with TRBJ1-1; no clear D. V was shortened by 5 bases and J by 4 bases, with 8 bases between the two germline ends. Looked up from germline, CDR1 is PRHDT and CDR2 is FYEKMQ (reference sequence). This CDR3 is 12 amino acids long. The CDR3 spells CASSTLRTEAFF. CDR3 bases: TGTGCCAGCAGCACCTTACGCACTGAAGCTTTCTTT.

The chain is built from TRBV12-3 or TRBV12-4 and TRBJ2-7, with TRBD1 as a possible D gene (6 bases). The CDR3 is made up of 12 amino acids. V was shortened by 3 bases and J by 7 bases, with 10 bases between the two germline ends. The CDR3 reads CASSFLGGEQYV. DNA of the CDR3: TGTGCCAGCAGTTTTCTAGGGGGTGAGCAGTACGTC.

CDR3 sequence (DNA): TGCAGTGCAATAACTAGCGGGAGTTTCGTAAACAATGAGCAGTTCTTC. The encoded protein is CSAITSGSFVNNEQFF. The V call is TRBV20-1, the J call TRBJ2-1; TRBD2 matches 11 bases. The V gene end was trimmed by 6 bases and the J gene end by 5 bases; junction bases not matched to a gene: 12. The CDR3 has 16 amino acids. CDR1 and CDR2 from the germline V gene are DFQATT and SNEGSKA (reference sequence).

As concerns this clonotype: One junction end disagrees with the germline gene, perhaps due to a read error. V is TRBV4-1 and J is TRBJ2-2; 8 positions agree with TRBD2. The V gene's germline CDR1 is MGHRA and CDR2 YSYEKL. The CDR3 totals 16 residues. The CDR3 nucleotides read TGCGCCAGCAGACAAGGGGGGGGACTAGTGAGCGGGGAGCTGTTTTTT. Amino acids: CASRQGGGLVSGELFF.

This clonotype came up many times. J is TRBJ1-6 and V is TRBV5-1, with D perhaps matching TRBD1 (5 bases). CDR1 SGHRS and CDR2 YFSETQ come from the germline V gene. This CDR3 comprises 17 residues. V was clipped by 3 bases and J by 7 bases, with 20 bases between them. In DNA, the CDR3 is TGCGCCAGCAGCTACTCGACCCCGGGACGGACAAATTCACCCCTCCACTTT. Translation: CASSYSTPGRTNSPLHF. The complete variable domain, with remaining parts taken from reference TRBV5-1 and TRBJ1-6, reads KAGVTQTPRYLIKTRGQQVTLSCSPISGHRSVSWYQQTPGQGLQFLFEYFSETQRNKGNFPGRFSGRQFSNSRSEMNVSTLELGDSALYLCASSYSTPGRTNSPLHFGNGTRLTVT.

The sample holds a few counts of this clonotype. The V gene is TRBV10-3, the J gene TRBJ2-3; 8 nucleotides align to TRBD1. CDR3 length: 14 residues. Germline trimming cut 6 bases from V and 2 bases from J; bases unmatched to any gene: 4. The germline gives CDR1 ENHRY, CDR2 SYGVKD. Written as DNA, the CDR3 is TGTGCCATCAGGGGACAGGACAACACAGATACGCAGTATTTT. This encodes CAIRGQDNTDTQYF.

This clonotype has more than one count but fewer than ten. The chain uses TRBV5-5 and TRBJ1-2, with no clear D. This CDR3 comprises 9 residues. Germline CDR1 SGHKS, CDR2 YYEKEE (reference sequence). The V end was cut by 4 bases, the J end by 12 bases, with 7 bases between. The CDR3 coding sequence is TGTGCCAGCAGCCCACCTCACACCTTC. Translation gives CASSPPHTF.

This chain uses TRBV10-3 with TRBJ1-1; D not resolved. Germline assignment: CDR1 ENHRY and CDR2 SYGVKD. Trimming stripped 2 bases from V and 6 bases from J, with 7 bases between. The CDR3 extends over 12 amino acids. CDR3 in DNA: TGTGCCATCAGTGAGGCGGGGTCTGAAGCTTTCTTT. Translation: CAISEAGSEAFF.

This clonotype was seen just once. The CDR3 is CASTQGTAQANTGELFF. The CDR3 region has the DNA TGTGCCTCCACCCAGGGGACAGCCCAAGCGAACACCGGGGAGCTGTTTTTT. This chain links TRBV3-1 with TRBJ2-2; 7 positions match TRBD1. The CDR3 totals 17 residues. Germline CDR1 and CDR2: LGHDT and YNNKEL (reference sequence). Trimming took 11 bases from V and 0 from J; bases not matched to a gene: 15.

The chain employs TRBV10-3 and TRBJ2-7; 7 bases are shared with TRBD1. CDR1 is ENHRY, CDR2 SYGVKD, per germline. J gave up 2 bases and V 4 bases, and 2 bases lay outside the gene matches. The CDR3 spans 13 residues. The CDR3 nucleotides read TGTGCCATCAGTGCCGGGACAGCCTACGAGCAGTACTTC. The encoded protein is CAISAGTAYEQYF.

The V gene is TRBV12-3 or TRBV12-4, the J gene TRBJ2-5, with 14 bases that match TRBD2. The CDR3 extends over 17 amino acids. V lost 7 bases and J lost 3; bases outside the gene matches: 10. The CDR3 protein is CASKPNRLAGGKETQYF. DNA of the CDR3: TGTGCCAGCAAACCAAACCGACTAGCGGGAGGGAAAGAGACCCAGTACTTC.

This clonotype appeared a few times. J is TRBJ1-2 and V is TRBV5-1; D is unclear. Germline assignment: CDR1 SGHRS and CDR2 YFSETQ. The CDR3 length is 14 residues. The germline V and J ends were trimmed by 0 bases and 3 bases, with 9 bases remaining between them. CDR3 protein: CASSLVSQDYGYTF. As DNA, the CDR3 is TGCGCCAGCAGCTTGGTATCGCAGGACTATGGCTACACCTTC.

Only a few counts were recorded for this clonotype. The rearrangement uses TRBV15 and TRBJ1-4; a weak D match, TRBD1 (6 bases). Per germline, CDR1 LNHNV and CDR2 YYDKDF (reference sequence). CDR3 length equals 15 residues. Trimming pared 1 base from V and 3 bases from J, leaving 9 bases between. The CDR3: CATSRVRGSNEKLFF. CDR3 sequence (DNA): TGTGCCACCAGCAGAGTAAGGGGGTCTAATGAAAAACTGTTTTTT.

This clonotype was observed a single time. The J gene is TRBJ2-4, the V gene TRBV6-5; D possibly corresponds to TRBD2 (5 bases). V lost 0 bases and J lost 6, with 18 bases in between. Germline loops: CDR1 MNHEY, CDR2 SVGAGI. The CDR3 runs to 17 residues. The CDR3 region has the DNA TGTGCCAGCAGTTACTCGATATCTATGGGAGCGCGAAACATTCAGTACTTC. This gives the protein CASSYSISMGARNIQYF.

This rearrangement joins TRBV5-1 to TRBJ2-3; D gene ambiguous. Deletions cut 0 bases from V and 2 bases from J, with 10 bases between. Germline CDR1 is SGHRS and CDR2 is YFSETQ. This CDR3 contains 15 residues. This CDR3 reads CASSLELGFTDTQYF. The CDR3 nucleotides read TGCGCCAGCAGCTTGGAACTGGGGTTCACAGATACGCAGTATTTT.